Reported below is one T cell receptor (beta chain). Its matching antigen is unknown. Surgery without prior neoadjuvant therapy was the treatment of the selected pancreatic ductal adenocarcinoma patients. The table came from immunoSEQ multiplex PCR; TCRdb's copy has only in-frame clones and leaves some out. The data show more than 85,000 clones, with about 95% seen just once and roughly 3.1% held by the top ten. This specimen belongs to a study of T cells in pancreatic ductal adenocarcinoma. Study results and limitations: Mean clonality was approximately 0.1 in tumors and about 0.069 in blood, not significantly different. Tumor-versus-blood clonality comparisons may be biased toward lower tumor diversity. Compared with tumor, blood showed more total productive templates and roughly 8-fold more clonotypes. The resected pancreatic cancer cohort was biased toward the minority with early-stage disease.

This CDR3 is 19 amino acids long. In germline, CDR1 is GTSNPN, CDR2 SVGIG (reference sequence). The V segment lost 1 base and the J segment 7 bases; nucleotides outside the gene matches: 19. The chain couples TRBV30 to TRBJ2-2; 9 bases are a match to TRBD1. The TCR comes from a human donor with pancreatic ductal adenocarcinoma. The specimen sequenced was PBMCs. CDR3 residues: CAWSGRSGTGHVTGGELFF. Here the CDR3 DNA reads TGTGCCTGGAGTGGCCGGTCCGGGACAGGGCATGTTACTGGCGGGGAGCTGTTTTTT.